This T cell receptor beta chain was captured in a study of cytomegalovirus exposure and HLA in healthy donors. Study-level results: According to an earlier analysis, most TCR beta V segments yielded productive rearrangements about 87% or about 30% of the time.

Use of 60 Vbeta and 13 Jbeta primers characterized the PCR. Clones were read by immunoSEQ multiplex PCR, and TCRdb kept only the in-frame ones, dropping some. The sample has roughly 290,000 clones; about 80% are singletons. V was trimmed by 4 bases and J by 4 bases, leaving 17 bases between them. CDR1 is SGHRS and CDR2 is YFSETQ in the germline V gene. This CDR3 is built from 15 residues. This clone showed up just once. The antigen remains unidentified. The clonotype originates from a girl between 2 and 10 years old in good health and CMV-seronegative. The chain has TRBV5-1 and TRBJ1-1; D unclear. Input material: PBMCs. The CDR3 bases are TGCGCCAGCAGCCAAATGGCCCAATCGGGCACTGAAGCTTTCTTT. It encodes CASSQMAQSGTEAFF.